This TCR beta chain stems from a study of blood T cell repertoires in COVID-19. Whole-study context: From the United States, Italy and Spain came samples of acute and convalescent COVID-19. PBMCs, B-cell-depleted T cells, or T cells were the source of the cDNA or gDNA that made up the material.

CDR3 length: 15 amino acids. The J segment lost 3 bases and the V segment lost 3 bases, leaving 5 bases of the junction unmatched. Germline CDR1 and CDR2: LGHNT and FRNRAP. How the authors handled the data: Quantification of nucleated cells was approximated via reference gene primer amplification. Sequencing was performed with immunoSEQ multiplex PCR; in TCRdb, only in-frame clones are kept and a portion is missing. V and J calls plus clone size are reproduced from that table; the DNA served to infer D and trimming. The sample comprises about 200,000 clones, 83% of which are singletons, and roughly 8% rests with the top ten.

Sequenced input: peripheral blood. The chain links TRBV12-5 to TRBJ2-1; 7 positions agree with TRBD2. The TCR originated in a woman in her 50s with acute or convalescent COVID-19. The CDR3 region has the DNA TGTGCTAGTGGTTTCCTGGCTAGCGGCTACAATGAGCAGTTCTTC. This sequence encodes CASGFLASGYNEQFF.